This note documents a single TCR beta chain sequence. Its antigen remains unknown. The PCR used 60 Vbeta and 13 Jbeta primers. Clones were read by immunoSEQ multiplex PCR, and TCRdb kept only the in-frame ones, dropping some. This sample has nearly 110,000 clones, with roughly 80% found just once. This CDR3 has 13 amino acids. V was trimmed by 2 bases and J by 7 bases, leaving 11 bases between them. Germline V gene sequence: CDR1 KGHSH, CDR2 LQKENI. This sample was taken from a study of cytomegalovirus exposure and HLA in healthy donors. Study observations and caveats: Rarity characterized most TCR sequences, yet some public TCRs appeared in many donors. The authors listed around 150 TCR beta chains as cytomegalovirus-associated. In a later analysis, most CMV-associated TCR beta chains appeared HLA-restricted.

The source material was PBMCs. This clonotype originated in a man aged 25-45 years in good health and CMV-seropositive. V and J are TRBV18 and TRBJ1-2; D is unresolved. The CDR3 reads CASSPEGLSGYTF. CDR3 nucleotide sequence: TGTGCCAGCTCACCAGAGGGCTTAAGTGGCTACACCTTC. The whole variable domain, remainder taken from reference TRBV18 and TRBJ1-2, is NAGVMQNPRHLVRRRGQEARLRCSPMKGHSHVYWYRQLPEEGLKFMVYLQKENIIDESGMPKERFSAEFPKEGPSILRIQQVVRGDSAAYFCASSPEGLSGYTFGSGTRLTVV.